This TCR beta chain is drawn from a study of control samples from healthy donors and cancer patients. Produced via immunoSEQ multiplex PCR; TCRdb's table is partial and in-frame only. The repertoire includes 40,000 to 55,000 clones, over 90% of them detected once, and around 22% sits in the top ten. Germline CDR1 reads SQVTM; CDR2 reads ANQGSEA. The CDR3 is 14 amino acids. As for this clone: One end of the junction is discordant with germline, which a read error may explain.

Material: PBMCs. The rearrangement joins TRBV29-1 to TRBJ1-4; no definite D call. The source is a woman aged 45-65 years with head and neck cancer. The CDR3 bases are TGCAGCGTTGAAGGAACCCGTACTAGTGAAAAACTGTTTTTT. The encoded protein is CSVEGTRTSEKLFF.